Reported below is one TCR beta chain. Its specificity is unknown. The time point was: cycle 4 day 1 (C4D1), after around six weeks of nivolumab. Every patient had relapsed following autologous stem cell transplantation, and cohorts differed in brentuximab vedotin exposure. This record comes from a study of PD-1 blockade in classical Hodgkin lymphoma. Study observations and caveats: Relative to healthy donors, newly diagnosed patients reportedly had lower baseline TCR diversity, which was reported as lower still in relapsed/refractory patients. Baseline diversity in complete responders resembled that of newly diagnosed patients. A significant rise in TCR diversity was seen by C4D1 for CD4+ cells but not for CD8+ cells.

Trimming removed 5 bases from V and 9 bases from J; junction bases left unmatched: 7. Germline V gives CDR1 SNHLY, CDR2 FYNNEI. The CDR3 has 13 amino acids. TCRdb's table, derived via immunoSEQ multiplex PCR, lists solely in-frame clones and lacks some. Seen here are 46,000 or so clones, around four fifths observed once, and the top ten hold 37%. Sequencing used peripheral blood mononuclear cells (PBMCs), obtained before the fourth cycle of nivolumab. The rearrangement uses TRBV2 and TRBJ2-1; 7 positions agree with TRBD2. The TCR comes from a human donor with classical Hodgkin lymphoma. Written as DNA, the CDR3 is TGTGCCAGCAGTCTAGGACTAGGGAGTGAGCAGTTCTTC. It specifies CASSLGLGSEQFF.